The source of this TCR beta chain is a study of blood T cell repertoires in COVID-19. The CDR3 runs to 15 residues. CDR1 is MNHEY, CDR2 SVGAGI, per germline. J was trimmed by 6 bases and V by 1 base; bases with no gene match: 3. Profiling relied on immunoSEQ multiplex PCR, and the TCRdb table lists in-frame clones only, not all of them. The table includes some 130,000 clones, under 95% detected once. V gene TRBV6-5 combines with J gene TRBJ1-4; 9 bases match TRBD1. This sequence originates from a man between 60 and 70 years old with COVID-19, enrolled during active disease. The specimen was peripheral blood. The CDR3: CASSYFRDRDEKLFF. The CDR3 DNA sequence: TGTGCCAGCAGTTACTTCCGGGACAGGGATGAAAAACTGTTTTTT.